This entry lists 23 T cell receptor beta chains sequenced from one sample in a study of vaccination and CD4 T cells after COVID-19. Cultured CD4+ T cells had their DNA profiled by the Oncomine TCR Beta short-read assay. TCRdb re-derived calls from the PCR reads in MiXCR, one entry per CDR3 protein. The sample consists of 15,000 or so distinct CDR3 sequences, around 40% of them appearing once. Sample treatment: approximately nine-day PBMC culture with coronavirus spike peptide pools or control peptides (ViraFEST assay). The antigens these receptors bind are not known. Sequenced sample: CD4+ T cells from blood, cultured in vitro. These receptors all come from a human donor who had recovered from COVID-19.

Here the CDR3 reads CASSQGRNYEQYF. The CDR3 nucleotides are TGTGCCAGCAGCCAGGGGCGAAACTACGAGCAGTACTTC. The V call is TRBV12-3 or TRBV12-4, the J call TRBJ2-1, with D maybe TRBD1 (6 bases). The J call may be in error: the DNA end matches TRBJ2-7 better. This CDR3 has 13 amino acids.

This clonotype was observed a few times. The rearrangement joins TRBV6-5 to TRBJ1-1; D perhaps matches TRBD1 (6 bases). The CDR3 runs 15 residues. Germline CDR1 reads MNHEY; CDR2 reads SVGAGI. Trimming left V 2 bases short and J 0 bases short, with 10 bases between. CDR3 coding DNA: TGTGCCAGCAGTTACCGAGCAGGGGTGAACACTGAAGCTTTCTTT. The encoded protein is CASSYRAGVNTEAFF.

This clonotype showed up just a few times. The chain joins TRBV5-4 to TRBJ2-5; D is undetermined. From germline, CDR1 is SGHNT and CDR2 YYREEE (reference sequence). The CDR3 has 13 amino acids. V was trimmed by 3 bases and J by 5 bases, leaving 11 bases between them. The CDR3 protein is CASSSGVEETQYF. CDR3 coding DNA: TGTGCCAGCAGCTCCGGAGTAGAGGAGACCCAGTACTTC.

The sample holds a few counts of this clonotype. The CDR3, as DNA: TGTGCCAGCAGCAAAGACAGGGCGAACACCGGGGAGCTGTTTTTT. This translates into CASSKDRANTGELFF. This chain links TRBV7-2 with TRBJ2-2, with TRBD1 matching over 7 bases. V lost 5 bases and J lost 0; bases outside the gene matches: 3. The CDR3 totals 15 residues. Germline V gene lookup returns CDR1 SGHTA and CDR2 FQGNSA.

The CDR3 is CASSETMGLAGFTDTQYF. DNA of the CDR3: TGCGCCAGCAGTGAGACCATGGGACTAGCGGGATTTACAGATACGCAGTATTTT. This chain connects TRBV10-1 to TRBJ2-3, with 13 bases that match TRBD2. Unmatched junction bases numbered 8, after V lost 2 bases and J lost 3 bases. From germline, CDR1 is WNHNN and CDR2 SYGVQD (reference sequence). The CDR3 is 18 amino acids.

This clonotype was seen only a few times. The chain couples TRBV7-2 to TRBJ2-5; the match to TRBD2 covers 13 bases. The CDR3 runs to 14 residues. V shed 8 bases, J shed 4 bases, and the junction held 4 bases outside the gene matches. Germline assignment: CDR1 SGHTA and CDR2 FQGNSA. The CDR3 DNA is TGTGCCAGCCGACTAGCGGGAGGCGGAGAGACCCAGTACTTC. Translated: CASRLAGGGETQYF.

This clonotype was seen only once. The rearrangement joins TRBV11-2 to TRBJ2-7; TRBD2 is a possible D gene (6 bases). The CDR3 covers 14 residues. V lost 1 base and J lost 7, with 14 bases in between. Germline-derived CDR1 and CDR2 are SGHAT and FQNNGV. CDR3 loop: CASSLAEPGDEQYF. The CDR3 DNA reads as TGTGCCAGCAGCTTAGCAGAGCCGGGAGATGAGCAGTACTTC.

The chain's CDR3 is CASSLVWGDNEQFF. The CDR3 region has the DNA TGCGCCAGCAGCTTGGTGTGGGGGGACAATGAGCAGTTCTTC. The chain uses TRBV5-1 and TRBJ2-1; maybe TRBD2 (6 bases). The CDR3 is made up of 14 amino acids. Germline assignment: CDR1 SGHRS and CDR2 YFSETQ. V lost 0 bases to trimming and J lost 5 bases, with 9 bases between them.

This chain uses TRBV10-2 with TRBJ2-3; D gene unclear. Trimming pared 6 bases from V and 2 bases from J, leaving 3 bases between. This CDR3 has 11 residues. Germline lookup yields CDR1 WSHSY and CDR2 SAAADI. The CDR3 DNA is TGCGCCAGCAGACACACAGATACGCAGTATTTT. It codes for CASRHTDTQYF.

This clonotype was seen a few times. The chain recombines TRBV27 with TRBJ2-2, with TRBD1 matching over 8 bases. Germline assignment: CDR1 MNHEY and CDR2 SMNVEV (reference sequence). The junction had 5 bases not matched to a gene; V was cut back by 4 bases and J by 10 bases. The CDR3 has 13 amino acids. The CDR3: CASSSLDREELFF. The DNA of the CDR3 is TGTGCCAGCAGTTCACTGGACAGGGAGGAGCTGTTTTTT.

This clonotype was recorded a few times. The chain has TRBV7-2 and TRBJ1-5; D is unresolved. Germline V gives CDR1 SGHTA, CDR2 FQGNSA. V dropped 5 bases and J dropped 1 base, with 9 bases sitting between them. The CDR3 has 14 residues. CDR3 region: CASSPGRSNQPQHF. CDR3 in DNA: TGTGCCAGCAGCCCCGGACGGAGCAATCAGCCCCAGCATTTT.

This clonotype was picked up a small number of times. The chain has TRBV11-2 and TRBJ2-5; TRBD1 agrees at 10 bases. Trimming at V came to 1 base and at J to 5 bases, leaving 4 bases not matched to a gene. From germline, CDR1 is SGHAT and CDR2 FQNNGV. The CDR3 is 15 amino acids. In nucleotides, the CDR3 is TGTGCCAGCAGCTTAGTCGGGACAGGGGTGGAGACCCAGTACTTC. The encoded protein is CASSLVGTGVETQYF.

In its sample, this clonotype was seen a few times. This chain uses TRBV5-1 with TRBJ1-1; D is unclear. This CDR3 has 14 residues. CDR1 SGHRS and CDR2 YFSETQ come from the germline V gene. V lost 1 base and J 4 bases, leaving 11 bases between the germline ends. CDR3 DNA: TGCGCCAGCAGCTTGTGGCGGGGAGGCACTGAAGCTTTCTTT. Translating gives CASSLWRGGTEAFF.

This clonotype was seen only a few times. This chain's CDR3 is CSAREDRGYQPQHF. For the CDR3, the DNA is TGCAGTGCTAGAGAGGACAGGGGTTATCAGCCCCAGCATTTT. This chain uses TRBV20-1 with TRBJ1-5, with 9 bases that match TRBD1. This CDR3 is 14 amino acids long. Germline CDR1 and CDR2: DFQATT and SNEGSKA (reference sequence). V shed 0 bases and J 5 bases; nucleotides not matched to a gene: 2.

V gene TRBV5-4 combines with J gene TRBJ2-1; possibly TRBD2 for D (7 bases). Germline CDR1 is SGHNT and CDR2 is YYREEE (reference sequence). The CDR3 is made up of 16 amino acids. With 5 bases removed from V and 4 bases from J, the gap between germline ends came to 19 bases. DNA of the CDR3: TGTGCCAGCAGTGCAGGACTAGGGGGACGGTACAATGAGCAGTTCTTC. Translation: CASSAGLGGRYNEQFF.

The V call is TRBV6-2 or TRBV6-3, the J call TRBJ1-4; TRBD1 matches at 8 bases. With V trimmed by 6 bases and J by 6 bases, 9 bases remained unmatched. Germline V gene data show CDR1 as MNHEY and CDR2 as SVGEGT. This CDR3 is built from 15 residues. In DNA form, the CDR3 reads TGTGCCAGCAGCAGGGACAGGACGAACGATGAAAAACTGTTTTTT. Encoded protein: CASSRDRTNDEKLFF.

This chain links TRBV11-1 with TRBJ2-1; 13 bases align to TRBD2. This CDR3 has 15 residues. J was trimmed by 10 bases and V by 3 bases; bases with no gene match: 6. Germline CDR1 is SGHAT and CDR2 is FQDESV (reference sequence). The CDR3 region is CASSFRLAGGVEQFF. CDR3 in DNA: TGTGCCAGCAGCTTCCGACTAGCGGGGGGTGTGGAGCAGTTCTTC.

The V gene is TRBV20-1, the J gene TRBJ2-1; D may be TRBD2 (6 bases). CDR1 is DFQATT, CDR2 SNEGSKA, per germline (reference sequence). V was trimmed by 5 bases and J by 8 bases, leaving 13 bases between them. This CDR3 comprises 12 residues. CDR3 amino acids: CSAPGTGDEQFF. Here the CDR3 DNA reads TGCAGTGCTCCCGGGACGGGAGATGAGCAGTTCTTC.

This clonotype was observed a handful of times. CDR3 sequence reads: CSPEGRILQETQYF. CDR3 nucleotides: TGCAGTCCGGAGGGACGTATCCTTCAAGAGACCCAGTACTTC. The chain carries TRBV20-1 and TRBJ2-5; tentative D call: TRBD2 (6 bases). CDR1 is DFQATT, CDR2 SNEGSKA, per germline (reference sequence). The CDR3 has 14 residues. Deletions cut 8 bases from V and 2 bases from J, with 18 bases between.

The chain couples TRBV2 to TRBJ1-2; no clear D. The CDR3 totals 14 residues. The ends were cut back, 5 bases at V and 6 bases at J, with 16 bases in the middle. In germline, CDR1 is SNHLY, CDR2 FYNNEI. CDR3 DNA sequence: TGTGCCAGCAGTATACTCATTTCCGGAAATGGCTACACCTTC. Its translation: CASSILISGNGYTF.

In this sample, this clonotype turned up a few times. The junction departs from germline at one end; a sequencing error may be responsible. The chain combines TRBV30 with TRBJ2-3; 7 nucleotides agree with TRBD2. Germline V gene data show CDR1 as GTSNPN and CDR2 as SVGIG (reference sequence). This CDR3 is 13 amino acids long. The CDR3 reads CAWSGGSRDTQYF. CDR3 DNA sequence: TGTGCCTGGAGTGGCGGGAGCAGAGATACGCAGTATTTT.

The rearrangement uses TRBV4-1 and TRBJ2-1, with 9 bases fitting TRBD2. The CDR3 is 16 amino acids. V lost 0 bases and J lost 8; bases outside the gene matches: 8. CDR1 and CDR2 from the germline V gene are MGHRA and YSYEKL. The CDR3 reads CASSQDRAGGPDEQFF. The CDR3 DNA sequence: TGCGCCAGCAGCCAAGATCGCGCGGGAGGGCCCGATGAGCAGTTCTTC.

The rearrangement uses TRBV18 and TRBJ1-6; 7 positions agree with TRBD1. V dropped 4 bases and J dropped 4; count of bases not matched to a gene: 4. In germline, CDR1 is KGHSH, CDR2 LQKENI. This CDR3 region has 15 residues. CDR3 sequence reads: CASSQTTGYNSPLHF. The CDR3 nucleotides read TGTGCCAGCTCACAAACGACAGGGTATAATTCACCCCTCCACTTT.